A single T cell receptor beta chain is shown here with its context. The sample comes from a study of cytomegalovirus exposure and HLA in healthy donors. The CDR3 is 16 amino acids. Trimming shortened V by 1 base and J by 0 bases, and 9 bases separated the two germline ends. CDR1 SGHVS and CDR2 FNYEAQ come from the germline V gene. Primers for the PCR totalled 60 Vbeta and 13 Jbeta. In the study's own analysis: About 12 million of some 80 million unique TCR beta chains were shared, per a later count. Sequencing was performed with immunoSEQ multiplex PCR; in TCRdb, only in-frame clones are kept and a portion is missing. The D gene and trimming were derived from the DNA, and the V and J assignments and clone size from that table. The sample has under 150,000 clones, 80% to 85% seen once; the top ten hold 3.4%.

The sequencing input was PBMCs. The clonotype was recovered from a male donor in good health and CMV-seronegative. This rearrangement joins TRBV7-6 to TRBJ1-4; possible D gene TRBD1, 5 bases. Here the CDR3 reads CASSLGWGATNEKLFF. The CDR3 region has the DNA TGTGCCAGCAGCTTAGGGTGGGGGGCAACTAATGAAAAACTGTTTTTT.